This T cell receptor beta chain is drawn from a study of blood T cell repertoires in COVID-19. The overall study: The United States, Italy and Spain supplied acute and convalescent COVID-19 samples. Sources were T cells, B-cell-depleted T cells, or PBMCs; the material itself was cDNA or gDNA.

With 4 bases removed from V and 3 bases from J, the gap between germline ends came to 10 bases. CDR3 length: 13 amino acids. Germline values: CDR1 SGHDN, CDR2 FVKESK. Source study methods: Amplification with reference gene primers provided the estimates of nucleated cell counts. Only in-frame clones appear in the TCRdb table, and some are missing; sequencing was by immunoSEQ multiplex PCR. That table gives V, J and clone size, and the DNA gave D and trimming. The table lists 100,000 to 150,000 clones, approximately 82% of them singletons. Sequencing was carried out using peripheral blood. This TCR was recovered from a man older than 75 with active or convalescent COVID-19. The V call is TRBV14, the J call TRBJ2-7; D possibly corresponds to TRBD1 (5 bases). The CDR3, as DNA: TGTGCCAGCAGCCGAAAGGGGCGCTACGAGCAGTACTTC. Its protein is CASSRKGRYEQYF.